The entry below describes one T cell receptor beta chain. Its specificity is not known. Time point indicated: after dendritic cell vaccination, including at tumor progression/relapse. This entry comes from a study of glioma-infiltrating T cells after dendritic cell vaccination. Study-wide findings and caveats: The cohort had few patients with full blood and tumor sets.

CDR1 SNHLY and CDR2 FYNNEI come from the germline V gene. The CDR3 loop spans 14 amino acids. Trimming took 2 bases from V and 0 from J; bases not matched to a gene: 1. Sequencing was performed with immunoSEQ multiplex PCR; in TCRdb, only in-frame clones are kept and a portion is missing. This table has roughly 50,000 clones, 89% appearing once. This rearrangement joins TRBV2 to TRBJ2-7; 7 bases are shared with TRBD1. Sequencing was performed on blood, taken after dendritic cell vaccination. The sequence was collected from a human donor with glioblastoma. CDR3 nucleotide sequence: TGTGCCAGCAGTGAACAGGGGGTCTCCTACGAGCAGTACTTC. Protein product: CASSEQGVSYEQYF.